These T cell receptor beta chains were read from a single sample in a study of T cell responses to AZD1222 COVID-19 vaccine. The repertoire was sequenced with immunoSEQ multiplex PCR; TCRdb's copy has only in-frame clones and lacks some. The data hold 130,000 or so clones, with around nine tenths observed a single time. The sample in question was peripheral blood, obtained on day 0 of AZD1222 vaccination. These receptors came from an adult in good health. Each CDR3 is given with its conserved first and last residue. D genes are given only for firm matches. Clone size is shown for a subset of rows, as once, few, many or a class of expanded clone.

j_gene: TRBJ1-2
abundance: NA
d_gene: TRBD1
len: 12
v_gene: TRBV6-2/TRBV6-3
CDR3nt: TGTGCCAGCAGTTACTCTGGACAGGGGGGTACCTTC
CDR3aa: CASSYSGQGGTF

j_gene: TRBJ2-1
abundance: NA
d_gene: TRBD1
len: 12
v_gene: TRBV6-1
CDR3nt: TGTGCCAGCAGTGAATTTGGGACAGTCCCGTTCTTC
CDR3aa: CASSEFGTVPFF

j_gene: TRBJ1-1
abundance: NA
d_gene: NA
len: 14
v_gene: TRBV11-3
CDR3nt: TGTGCCAGCAGCTACTCAGGGACGAACACTGAAGCTTTCTTT
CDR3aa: CASSYSGTNTEAFF

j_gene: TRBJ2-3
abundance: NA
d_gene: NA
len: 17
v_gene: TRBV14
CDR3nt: TGTGCCAGCAGCCAAGCAGTAATACAGTGGGGCACAGATACGCAGTATTTT
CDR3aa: CASSQAVIQWGTDTQYF

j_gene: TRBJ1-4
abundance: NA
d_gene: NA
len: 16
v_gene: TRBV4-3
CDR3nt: TGCGCCAGCAGCCAAGATCTGACAGGCCAAAATGAAAAACTGTTTTTT
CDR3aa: CASSQDLTGQNEKLFF

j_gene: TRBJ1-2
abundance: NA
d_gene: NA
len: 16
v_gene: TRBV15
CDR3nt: TGTGCCACCAGCACTCTATTTGGGAGCTATAACTATGGCTACACCTTC
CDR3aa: CATSTLFGSYNYGYTF

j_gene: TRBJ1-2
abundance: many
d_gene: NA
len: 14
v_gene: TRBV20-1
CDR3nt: TGCAGTGCTAGTTCGGGGAAGGGAGACTATGGCTACACCTTC
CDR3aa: CSASSGKGDYGYTF

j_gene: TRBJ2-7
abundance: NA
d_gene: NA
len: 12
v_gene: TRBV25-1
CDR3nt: TGTGCCAGCAGGGGGGGACACGGAGCCCAGTACTTC
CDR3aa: CASRGGHGAQYF

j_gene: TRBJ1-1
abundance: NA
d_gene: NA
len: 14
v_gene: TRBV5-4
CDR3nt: TGTGCCAGCAGCTTGGACCCCCAGGGAACTGAAGCTTTCTTT
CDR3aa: CASSLDPQGTEAFF

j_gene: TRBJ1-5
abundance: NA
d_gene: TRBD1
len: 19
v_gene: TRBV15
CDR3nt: TGTGCCACCAGCAGAGAGGAGGGGGCGATGGCATATAGCAATCAGCCCCAGCATTTT
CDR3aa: CATSREEGAMAYSNQPQHF

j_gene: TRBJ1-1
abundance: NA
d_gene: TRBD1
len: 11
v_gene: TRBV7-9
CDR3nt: TGTGCCAGCAGAGAACAGGGGGAAGCTTTCTTT
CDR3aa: CASREQGEAFF

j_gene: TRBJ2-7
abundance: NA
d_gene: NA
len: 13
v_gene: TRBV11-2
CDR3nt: TGTGCCAGCAGCTTGGGGACGGAGAACGAGCAGTACTTC
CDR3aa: CASSLGTENEQYF

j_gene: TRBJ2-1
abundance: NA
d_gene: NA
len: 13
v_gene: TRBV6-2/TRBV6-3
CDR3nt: TGTGCCAGCAGTTACCACTTTTACAATGAGCAGTTCTTC
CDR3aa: CASSYHFYNEQFF

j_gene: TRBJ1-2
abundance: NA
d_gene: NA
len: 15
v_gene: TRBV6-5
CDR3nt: TGTGCCAGCGTACTGACAGGCAGCGCCGTCTATGGCTACACCTTC
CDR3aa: CASVLTGSAVYGYTF

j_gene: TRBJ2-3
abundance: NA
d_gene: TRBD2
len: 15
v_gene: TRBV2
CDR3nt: TGTGCCAGCAGTGAAGGACTAGCGGGGAGGGATACGCAGTATTTT
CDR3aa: CASSEGLAGRDTQYF

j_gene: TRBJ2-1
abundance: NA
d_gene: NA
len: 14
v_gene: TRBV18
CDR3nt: TGTGCCAGCTCACCCATAAGCGAGGGGAATGAGCAGTTCTTC
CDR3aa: CASSPISEGNEQFF

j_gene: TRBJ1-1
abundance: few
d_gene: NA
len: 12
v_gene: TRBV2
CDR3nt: TGTGCCAGCAGCGTACTGAACACTGAAGCTTTCTTT
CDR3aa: CASSVLNTEAFF

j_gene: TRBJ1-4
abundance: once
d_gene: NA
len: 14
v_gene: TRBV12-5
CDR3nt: TGTGCTAGTGGTTTGGGGGCAGGGGAGGAAAAACTGTTTTTT
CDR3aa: CASGLGAGEEKLFF

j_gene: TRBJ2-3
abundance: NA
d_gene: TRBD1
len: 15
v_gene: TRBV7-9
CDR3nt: TGTGCCAGCAGCTTAAGGACAGGGAACACAGATACGCAGTATTTT
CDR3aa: CASSLRTGNTDTQYF

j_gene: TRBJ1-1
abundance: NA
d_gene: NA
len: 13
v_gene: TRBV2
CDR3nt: TGTGCCAGCAGGGTAGGGTGGGAAACTGAAGCTTTCTTT
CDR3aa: CASRVGWETEAFF

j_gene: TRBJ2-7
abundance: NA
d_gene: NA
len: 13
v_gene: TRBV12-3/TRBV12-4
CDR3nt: TGTGCCAGCAGCTTAGTTGGCTCCTACGAGCAGTACTTC
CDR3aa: CASSLVGSYEQYF

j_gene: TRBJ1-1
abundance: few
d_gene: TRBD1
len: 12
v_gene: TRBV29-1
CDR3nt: TGCAGCGCACAGGGGAGGGGGACTGAAGCTTTCTTT
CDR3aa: CSAQGRGTEAFF

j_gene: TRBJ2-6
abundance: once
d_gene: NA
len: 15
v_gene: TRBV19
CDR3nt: TGTGCCAGTAGTCAGAAGGGTTCAGGGGCCAACGTCCTGACTTTC
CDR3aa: CASSQKGSGANVLTF

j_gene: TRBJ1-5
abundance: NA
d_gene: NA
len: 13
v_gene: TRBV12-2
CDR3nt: TGTGCAAGTCGCTCCAACGGGGGTCAGCCCCAGCATTTT
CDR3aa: CASRSNGGQPQHF

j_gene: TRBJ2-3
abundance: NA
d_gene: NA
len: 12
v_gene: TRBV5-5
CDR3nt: TGTGCCAGCAGCTTGGAAACAGATACGCAGTATTTT
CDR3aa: CASSLETDTQYF

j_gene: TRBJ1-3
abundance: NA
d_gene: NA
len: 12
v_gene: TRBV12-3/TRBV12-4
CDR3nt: TGTGCCAGCAGTTTGGTGGTAAACACCATATATTTT
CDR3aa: CASSLVVNTIYF

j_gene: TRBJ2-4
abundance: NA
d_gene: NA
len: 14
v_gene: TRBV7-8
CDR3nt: TGTGCCAGCAGCTTAGAGGTTGGTGGGGGCATTCAGTACTTC
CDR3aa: CASSLEVGGGIQYF

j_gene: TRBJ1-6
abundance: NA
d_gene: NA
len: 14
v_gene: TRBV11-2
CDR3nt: TGTGCCAGCAGCTTTGCAGGGAGGGATTCACCCCTCCACTTT
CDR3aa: CASSFAGRDSPLHF

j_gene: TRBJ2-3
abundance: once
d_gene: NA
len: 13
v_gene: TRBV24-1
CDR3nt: TGTGCCACCAGTGCCCTAGAGGCAGATACGCAGTATTTT
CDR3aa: CATSALEADTQYF

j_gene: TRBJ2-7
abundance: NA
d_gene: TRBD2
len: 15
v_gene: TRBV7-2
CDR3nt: TGTGCCAGCAGCACCAGGACTAGCGGGGCTATCGAGCAGTACTTC
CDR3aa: CASSTRTSGAIEQYF

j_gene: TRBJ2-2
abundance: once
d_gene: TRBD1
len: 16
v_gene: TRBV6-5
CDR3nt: TGTGCCAGCTGTTCGGGACAGGGGGCTAACACCGGGGAGCTGTTTTTT
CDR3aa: CASCSGQGANTGELFF

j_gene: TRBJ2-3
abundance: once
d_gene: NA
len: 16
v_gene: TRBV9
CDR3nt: TGTGCCAGCAGCGTGACGACAGGCCTTGCGGAAGATACGCAGTATTTT
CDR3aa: CASSVTTGLAEDTQYF

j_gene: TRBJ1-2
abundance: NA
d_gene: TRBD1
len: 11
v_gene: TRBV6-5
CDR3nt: TGTGCCAGCAGATACAGGGGTGGCTACACCTTC
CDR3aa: CASRYRGGYTF

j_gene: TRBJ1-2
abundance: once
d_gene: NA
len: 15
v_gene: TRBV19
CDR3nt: TGTGCCACCTCCGGGGACCGCCGAGGTCGTTATGGCTACACCTTC
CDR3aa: CATSGDRRGRYGYTF

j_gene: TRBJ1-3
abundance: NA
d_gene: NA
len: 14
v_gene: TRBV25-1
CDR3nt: TGTGCCACCACGCACCCAGGGTACGGAAACACCATATATTTT
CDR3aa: CATTHPGYGNTIYF

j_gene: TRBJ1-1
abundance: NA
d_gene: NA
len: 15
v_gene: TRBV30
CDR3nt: TGTGCCTGGACCAACAGCAGAATAGTGAACACTGAAGCTTTCTTT
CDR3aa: CAWTNSRIVNTEAFF

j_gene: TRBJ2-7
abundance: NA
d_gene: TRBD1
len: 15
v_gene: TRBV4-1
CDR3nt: TGCGCCAGCAGCCAAGATGCAGGGGGCTCCTACGAGCAGTACTTC
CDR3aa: CASSQDAGGSYEQYF

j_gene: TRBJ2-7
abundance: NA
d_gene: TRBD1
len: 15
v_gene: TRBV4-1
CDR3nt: TGCGCCAGCAGCCAAGATGGCAGGGGGCGCTCCGAGCAGTACTTC
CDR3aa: CASSQDGRGRSEQYF

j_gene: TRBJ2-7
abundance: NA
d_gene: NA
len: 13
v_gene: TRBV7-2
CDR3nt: TGTGCCAGCAGCTCCTCCGGCTTCTACGAGCAGTACTTC
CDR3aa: CASSSSGFYEQYF

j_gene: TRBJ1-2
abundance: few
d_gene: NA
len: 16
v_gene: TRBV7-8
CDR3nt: TGTGCCAGCAGCCGAGGCGCGCAGGGCTTATACTATGGCTACACCTTC
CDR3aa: CASSRGAQGLYYGYTF

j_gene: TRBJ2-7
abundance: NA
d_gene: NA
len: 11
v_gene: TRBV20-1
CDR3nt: TGCAGTGCCCCACAGGGCTACGAGCAGTACTTC
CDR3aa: CSAPQGYEQYF

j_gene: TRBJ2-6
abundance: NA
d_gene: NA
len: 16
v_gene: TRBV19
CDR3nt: TGTGCCAGTGCTCTTTCTCTGGGTACTGGGGCCAACGTCCTGACTTTC
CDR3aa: CASALSLGTGANVLTF

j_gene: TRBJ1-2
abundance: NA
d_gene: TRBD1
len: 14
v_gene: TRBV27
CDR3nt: TGTGCCAGCAGTCCACGGGACAGACTCTATGGCTACACCTTC
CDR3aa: CASSPRDRLYGYTF

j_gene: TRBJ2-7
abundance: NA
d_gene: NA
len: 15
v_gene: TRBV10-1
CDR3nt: TGCGCCAGCAGTGACGTGGCAGGGAGGAGCTACGAGCAGTACTTC
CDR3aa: CASSDVAGRSYEQYF

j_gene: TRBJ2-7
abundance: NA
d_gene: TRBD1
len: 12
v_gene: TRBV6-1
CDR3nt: TGTGCCAGCAGCCCCAGGGGGACAGGGGAGTACTTC
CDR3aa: CASSPRGTGEYF

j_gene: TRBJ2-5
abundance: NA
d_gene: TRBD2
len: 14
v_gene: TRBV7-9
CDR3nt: TGTGCCAGCAGCCCCGGGACTAGCTCGGAGACCCAGTACTTC
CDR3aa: CASSPGTSSETQYF

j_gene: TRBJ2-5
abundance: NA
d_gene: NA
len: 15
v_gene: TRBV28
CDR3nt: TGTGCCAGCAGGGCATCTTGGGACACCCAAGAGACCCAGTACTTC
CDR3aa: CASRASWDTQETQYF

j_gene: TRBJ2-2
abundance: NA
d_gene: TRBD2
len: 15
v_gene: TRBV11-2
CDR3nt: TGTGCCAGCAGCGTGGGACTAGCGGGTTGGGGGGAGCTGTTTTTT
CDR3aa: CASSVGLAGWGELFF